The sequence of this T cell receptor (beta chain) was determined in a study of T cells in tuberculosis. Study information: IGRA-negative adolescents, IGRA-positive adolescents with latent tuberculosis and adults with active tuberculosis formed this South African cohort. Findings and limits, study-wide: Shorter CDR3-alpha in active tuberculosis partly drove smaller distances.

The sample's time point: new active TB diagnosis, blood taken before or within 7 days of starting treatment. On average around 100,000 T cells per donor were immunosequenced. The V segment lost 6 bases and the J segment 1 base; nucleotides outside the gene matches: 3. The CDR3 length is 15 residues. CDR1 and CDR2 (germline): MNHNS, SASEGT. Data came from immunoSEQ multiplex PCR; TCRdb stores just in-frame clones and leaves some out. The sample has about 5,000 clones, approximately 98% seen once. Regarding this clone: What it binds is unknown.

This rearrangement joins TRBV6-1 to TRBJ2-7; 13 bases match TRBD2. The TCR sequence derives from an adult with tuberculosis. The source material was PBMCs, sampled at tuberculosis diagnosis. CDR3 DNA: TGTGCCAGCAGAGCGGGACTAGCGGGGTCCTACGAGCAGTACTTC. Protein product: CASRAGLAGSYEQYF.